This TCR beta chain was observed in a study of shared clonotypes between healthy human individuals. Study context: Serving as donors were two women and a few men, whose ages spanned 18 to 49. Three plates were used per donor for CD4 naive, three for CD4 memory, two for CD8 naive and one for CD8 memory.

There are 11 residues in the CDR3. V was clipped by 6 bases and J by 4 bases, with 4 bases between them. The germline CDR1 and CDR2 sequences are LNHDA and SQIVND (reference sequence). Profiling relied on immunoSEQ multiplex PCR, and the TCRdb table lists in-frame clones only, not all of them. The table lists approximately 640,000 clones, 90% of them singletons. This sequence was found in a man aged 18 to 30 in good health. Some clones in this sample may be carry-over from other donors' samples. The chain uses TRBV19 and TRBJ1-3; no clear D gene. What was sequenced was memory CD8+ T cells from PBMCs. Subset denoted: CD45RO+ cells pooled with CCR7-negative TemRA cells. The CDR3, as DNA: TGTGCCAGTAGGGAAGGAAACACCATATATTTT. Its protein product is CASREGNTIYF.